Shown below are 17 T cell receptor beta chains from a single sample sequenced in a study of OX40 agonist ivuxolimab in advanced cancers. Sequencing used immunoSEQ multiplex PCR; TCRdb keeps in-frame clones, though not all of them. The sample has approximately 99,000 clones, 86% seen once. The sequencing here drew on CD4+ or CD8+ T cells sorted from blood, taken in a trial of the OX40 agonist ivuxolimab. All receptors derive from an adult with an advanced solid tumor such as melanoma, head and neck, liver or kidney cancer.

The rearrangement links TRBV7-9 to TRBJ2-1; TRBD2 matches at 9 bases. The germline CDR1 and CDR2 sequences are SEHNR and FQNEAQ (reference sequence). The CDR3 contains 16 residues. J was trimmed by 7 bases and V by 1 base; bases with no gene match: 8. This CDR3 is CASSLGREGPLNEQFF. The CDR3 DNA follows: TGTGCCAGCAGCTTAGGGCGGGAGGGCCCATTGAATGAGCAGTTCTTC.

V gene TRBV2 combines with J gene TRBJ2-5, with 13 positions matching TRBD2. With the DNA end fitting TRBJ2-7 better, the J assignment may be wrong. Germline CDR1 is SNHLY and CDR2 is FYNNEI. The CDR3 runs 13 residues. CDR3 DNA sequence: TGTGCCACTATTGGACTAGCGGGAGTCGAGCAGTACTTC. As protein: CATIGLAGVEQYF.

The CDR3 DNA sequence: TGTGCCAGCAGCTTGGGGGGGATCGACTATGGCTACACCTTC. Encoded protein: CASSLGGIDYGYTF. This chain connects TRBV5-6 to TRBJ1-2, with D perhaps TRBD1 (5 bases). The CDR3 loop spans 14 amino acids. Trimming removed 0 bases at V and 3 bases at J, with 9 bases between. In germline, CDR1 is SGHDT, CDR2 YYEEEE.

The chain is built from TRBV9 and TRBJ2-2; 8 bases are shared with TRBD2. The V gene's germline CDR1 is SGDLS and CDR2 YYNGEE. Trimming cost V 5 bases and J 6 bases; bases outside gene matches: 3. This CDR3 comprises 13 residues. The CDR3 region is CASSGGGSGELFF. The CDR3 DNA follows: TGTGCCAGCAGTGGCGGGGGGTCCGGGGAGCTGTTTTTT.

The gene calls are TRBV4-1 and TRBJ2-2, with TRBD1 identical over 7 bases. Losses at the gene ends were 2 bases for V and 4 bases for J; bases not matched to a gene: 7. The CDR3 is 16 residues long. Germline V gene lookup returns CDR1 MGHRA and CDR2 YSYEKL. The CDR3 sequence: CASSQLVGGGTGELFF. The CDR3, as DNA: TGCGCCAGCAGCCAACTCGTAGGGGGCGGCACCGGGGAGCTGTTTTTT.

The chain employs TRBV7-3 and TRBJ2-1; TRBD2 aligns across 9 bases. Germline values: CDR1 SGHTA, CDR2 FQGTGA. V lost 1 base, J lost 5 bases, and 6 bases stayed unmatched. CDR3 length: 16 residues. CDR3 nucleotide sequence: TGTGCCAGCAGCTTAAGTGGTGCGGGAGGGAACAATGAGCAGTTCTTC. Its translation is CASSLSGAGGNNEQFF.

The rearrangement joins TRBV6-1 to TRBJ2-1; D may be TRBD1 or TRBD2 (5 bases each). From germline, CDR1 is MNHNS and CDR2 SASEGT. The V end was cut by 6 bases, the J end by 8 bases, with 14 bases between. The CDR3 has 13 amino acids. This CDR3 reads CASSRDRVDEQFF. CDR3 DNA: TGTGCCAGCAGCAGGGACCGCGTCGATGAGCAGTTCTTC.

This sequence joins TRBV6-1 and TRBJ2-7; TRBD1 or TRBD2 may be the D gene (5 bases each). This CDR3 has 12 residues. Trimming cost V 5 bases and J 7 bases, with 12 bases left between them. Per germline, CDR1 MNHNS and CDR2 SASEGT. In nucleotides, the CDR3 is TGTGCCAGCAGTCGGGACGTACGAGAGCAGTACTTC. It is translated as CASSRDVREQYF.

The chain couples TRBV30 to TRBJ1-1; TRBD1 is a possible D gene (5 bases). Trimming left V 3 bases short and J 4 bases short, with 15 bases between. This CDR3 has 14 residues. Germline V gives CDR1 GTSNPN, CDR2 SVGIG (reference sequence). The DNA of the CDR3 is TGTGCCTGGAGCACTCCAGGGTTAATCACTGAAGCTTTCTTT. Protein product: CAWSTPGLITEAFF.

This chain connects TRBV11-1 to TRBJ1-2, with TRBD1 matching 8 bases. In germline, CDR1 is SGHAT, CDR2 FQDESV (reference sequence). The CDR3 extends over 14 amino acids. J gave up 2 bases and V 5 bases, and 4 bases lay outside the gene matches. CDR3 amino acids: CASSPGQGNYGYTF. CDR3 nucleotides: TGTGCCAGCAGCCCAGGACAGGGAAACTATGGCTACACCTTC.

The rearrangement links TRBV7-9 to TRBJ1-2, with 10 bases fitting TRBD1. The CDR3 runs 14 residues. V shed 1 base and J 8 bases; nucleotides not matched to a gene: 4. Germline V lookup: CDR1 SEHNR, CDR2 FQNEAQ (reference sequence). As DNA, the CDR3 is TGTGCCAGCAGCTTAGGTGGGACAGGGGTCGGCTACACCTTC. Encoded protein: CASSLGGTGVGYTF.

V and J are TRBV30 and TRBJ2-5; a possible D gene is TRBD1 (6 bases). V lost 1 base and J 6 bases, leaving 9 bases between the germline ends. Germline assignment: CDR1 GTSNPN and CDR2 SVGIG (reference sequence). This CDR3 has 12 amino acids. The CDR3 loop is CAWSGRGKTQYF. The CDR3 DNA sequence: TGTGCCTGGAGTGGCAGGGGTAAGACCCAGTACTTC.

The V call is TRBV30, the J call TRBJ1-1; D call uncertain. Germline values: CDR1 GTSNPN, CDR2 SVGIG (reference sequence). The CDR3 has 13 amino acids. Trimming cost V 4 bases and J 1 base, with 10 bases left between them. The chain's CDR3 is CAWMFRENTEAFF. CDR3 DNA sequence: TGTGCCTGGATGTTTAGGGAGAACACTGAAGCTTTCTTT.

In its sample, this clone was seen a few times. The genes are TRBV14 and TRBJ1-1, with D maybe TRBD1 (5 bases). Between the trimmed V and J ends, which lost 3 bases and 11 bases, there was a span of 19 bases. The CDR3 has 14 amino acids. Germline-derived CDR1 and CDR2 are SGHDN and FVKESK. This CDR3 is CASSQLGTGFAAFF. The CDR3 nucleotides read TGTGCCAGCAGCCAGCTTGGAACAGGATTCGCCGCTTTCTTT. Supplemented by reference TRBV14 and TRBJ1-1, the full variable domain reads EAGVTQFPSHSVIEKGQTVTLRCDPISGHDNLYWYRRVMGKEIKFLLHFVKESKQDESGMPNNRFLAERTGGTYSTLKVQPAELEDSGVYFCASSQLGTGFAAFFGQGTRLTVV.

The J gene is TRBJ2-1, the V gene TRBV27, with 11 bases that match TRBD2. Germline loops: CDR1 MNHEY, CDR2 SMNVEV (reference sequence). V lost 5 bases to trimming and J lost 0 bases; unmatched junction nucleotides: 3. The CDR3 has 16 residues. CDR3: CASSLTSGGSYNEQFF. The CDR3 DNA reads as TGTGCCAGCAGTCTTACTAGCGGGGGCTCCTACAATGAGCAGTTCTTC.

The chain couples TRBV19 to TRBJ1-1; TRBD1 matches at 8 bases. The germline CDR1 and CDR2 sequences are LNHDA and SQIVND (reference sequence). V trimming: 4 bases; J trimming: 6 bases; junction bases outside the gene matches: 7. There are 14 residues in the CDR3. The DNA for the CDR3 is TGTGCCAGTAGTACAGACAGGGGAAGGGCTGAAGCTTTCTTT. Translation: CASSTDRGRAEAFF. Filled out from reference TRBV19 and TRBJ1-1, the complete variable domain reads DGGITQSPKYLFRKEGQNVTLSCEQNLNHDAMYWYRQDPGQGLRLIYYSQIVNDFQKGDIAEGYSVSREKKESFPLTVTSAQKNPTAFYLCASSTDRGRAEAFFGQGTRLTVV.

CDR3 sequence reads: CASRPLERDTQYF. The CDR3, as DNA: TGTGCCAGTAGGCCGCTGGAAAGAGATACGCAGTATTTT. The chain links TRBV19 to TRBJ2-3; D is uncertain. Germline CDR1 reads LNHDA; CDR2 reads SQIVND (reference sequence). This CDR3 spans 13 amino acids. Deletions cut 6 bases from V and 5 bases from J, with 12 bases between.